This TCR beta chain was identified during a study of T cell responses to AZD1222 COVID-19 vaccine. Overall study results and limits: Nearly half of unique spike-specific TCRs reportedly avoided B.1.351 and B.1.1.7 mutated regions. Donors were chiefly white British, with a greater number of females, and clonal diversity was perhaps underestimated.

This clone came up once. Antigen specificity is unknown. The CDR3 runs to 19 residues. After removal of 4 bases from V and 1 base from J, the junction contained 12 bases not matched to a gene. Germline V CDR1 and CDR2: KGHSY, FQNENV. Here immunoSEQ multiplex PCR was the method, and the copy in TCRdb shows in-frame clones only, minus some. The sample has 80,000 or so clones; 80% to 95% are singletons. The chain employs TRBV16 and TRBJ2-7, with 14 bases identical to TRBD2. This receptor was taken from an adult in good health. The specimen was peripheral blood, collected on day 0 of MenACWY control vaccination. The CDR3 DNA follows: TGTGCCAGCAGCCGAAGGGGAGGGACTAGCGGGGGTCGATCCTACGAGCAGTACTTC. Protein product: CASSRRGGTSGGRSYEQYF.